This T cell receptor beta chain was documented in a study of T cell responses to AZD1222 COVID-19 vaccine. Sequenced by immunoSEQ multiplex PCR; TCRdb stores in-frame clones only, minus some. This table holds more than 150,000 clones, 94% found once. This sample comprised peripheral blood, obtained on day 0 of AZD1222 vaccination. The TCR originated in an adult in good health.

This chain's CDR3 is CASSDSATSSYNEQFF. DNA for the CDR3: TGTGCCAGCAGTGACTCAGCTACCAGCTCCTACAATGAGCAGTTCTTC. The gene calls are TRBV6-4 and TRBJ2-1; no reliable D call. CDR3 length equals 16 residues. CDR1 and CDR2 from the germline V gene are MRHNA and SNTAGT. Trimming took off 0 bases at V and 0 bases at J, with 9 bases between the two ends.